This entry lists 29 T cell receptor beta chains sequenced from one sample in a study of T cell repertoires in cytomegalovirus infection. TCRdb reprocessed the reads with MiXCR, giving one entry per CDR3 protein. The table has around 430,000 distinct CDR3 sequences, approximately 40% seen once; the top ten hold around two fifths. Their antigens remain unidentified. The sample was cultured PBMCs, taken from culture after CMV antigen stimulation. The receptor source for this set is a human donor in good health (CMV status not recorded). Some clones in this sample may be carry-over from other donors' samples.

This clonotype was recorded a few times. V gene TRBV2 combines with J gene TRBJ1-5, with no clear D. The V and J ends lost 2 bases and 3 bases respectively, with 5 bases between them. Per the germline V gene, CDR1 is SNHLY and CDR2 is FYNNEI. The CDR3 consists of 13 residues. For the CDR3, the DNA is TGTGCCAGCAGTGAACAGCACAATCAGCCCCAGCATTTT. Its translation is CASSEQHNQPQHF. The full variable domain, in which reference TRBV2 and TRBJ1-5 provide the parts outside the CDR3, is EPEVTQTPSHQVTQMGQEVILRCVPISNHLYFYWYRQILGQKVEFLVSFYNNEISEKSEIFDDQFSVERPDGSNFTLKIRSTKLEDSAMYFCASSEQHNQPQHFGDGTRLSIL.

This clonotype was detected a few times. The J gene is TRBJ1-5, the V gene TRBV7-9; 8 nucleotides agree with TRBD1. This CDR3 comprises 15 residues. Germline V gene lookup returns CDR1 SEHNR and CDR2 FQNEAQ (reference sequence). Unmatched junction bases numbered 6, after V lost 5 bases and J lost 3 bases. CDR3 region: CASSPGTGNNQPQHF. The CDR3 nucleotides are TGTGCCAGCAGCCCCGGGACAGGTAACAATCAGCCCCAGCATTTT. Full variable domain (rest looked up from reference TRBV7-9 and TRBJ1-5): DTGVSQNPRHKITKRGQNVTFRCDPISEHNRLYWYRQTLGQGPEFLTYFQNEAQLEKSRLLSDRFSAERPKGSFSTLEIQRTEQGDSAMYLCASSPGTGNNQPQHFGDGTRLSIL.

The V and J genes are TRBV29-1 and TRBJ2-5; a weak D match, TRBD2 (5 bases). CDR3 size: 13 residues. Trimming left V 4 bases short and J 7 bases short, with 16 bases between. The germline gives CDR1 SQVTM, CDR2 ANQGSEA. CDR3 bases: TGCAGCGTTGGCCAGCGACTATGGGGGACCCAGTACTTC. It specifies CSVGQRLWGTQYF.

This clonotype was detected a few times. The CDR3 region is CASSLEPSGGTQYF. The CDR3 nucleotides are TGTGCCAGCAGCTTAGAACCCTCGGGGGGAACCCAGTACTTC. The V gene is TRBV7-2, the J gene TRBJ2-5, with 7 bases fitting TRBD2. The CDR3 is 14 amino acids. Trimming cost V 1 base and J 8 bases; bases outside gene matches: 7. Germline V gene data show CDR1 as SGHTA and CDR2 as FQGNSA.

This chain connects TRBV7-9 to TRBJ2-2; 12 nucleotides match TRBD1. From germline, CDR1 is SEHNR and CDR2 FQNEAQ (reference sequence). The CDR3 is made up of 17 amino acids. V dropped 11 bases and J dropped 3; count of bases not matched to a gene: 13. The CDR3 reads CALRGTGGDRYTGELFF. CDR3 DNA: TGTGCCCTACGAGGGACAGGGGGCGATAGGTACACCGGGGAGCTGTTTTTT.

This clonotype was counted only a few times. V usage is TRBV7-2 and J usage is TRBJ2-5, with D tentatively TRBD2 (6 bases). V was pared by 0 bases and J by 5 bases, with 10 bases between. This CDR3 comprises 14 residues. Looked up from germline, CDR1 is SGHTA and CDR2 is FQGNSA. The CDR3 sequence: CASSLARAGETQYF. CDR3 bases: TGTGCCAGCAGCTTAGCCAGGGCGGGGGAGACCCAGTACTTC.

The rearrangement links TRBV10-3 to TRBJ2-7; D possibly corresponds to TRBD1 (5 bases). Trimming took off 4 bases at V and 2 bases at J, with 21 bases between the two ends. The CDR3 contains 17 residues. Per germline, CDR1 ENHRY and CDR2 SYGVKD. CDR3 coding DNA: TGTGCCATCAGTGGGACGAGAGGACACTTGAAGGCCTACGAGCAGTACTTC. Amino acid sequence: CAISGTRGHLKAYEQYF.

In nucleotides, the CDR3 is TGTGCCAGCAGAACGGGGACTAGCCTAAACAATGAGCAGTTCTTC. This encodes CASRTGTSLNNEQFF. The chain is built from TRBV6-2 or TRBV6-3 and TRBJ2-1; TRBD2 matches at 9 bases. V lost 6 bases, J lost 5 bases, and 8 bases stayed unmatched. The CDR3 totals 15 residues. CDR1 and CDR2 from the germline V gene are MNHEY and SVGEGT.

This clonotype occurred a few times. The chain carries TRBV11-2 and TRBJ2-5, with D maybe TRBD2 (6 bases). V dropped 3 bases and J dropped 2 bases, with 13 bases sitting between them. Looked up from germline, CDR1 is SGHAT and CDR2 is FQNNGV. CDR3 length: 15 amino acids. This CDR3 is CASSFGGSGQETQYF. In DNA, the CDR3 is TGTGCCAGCAGCTTTGGGGGGTCGGGGCAAGAGACCCAGTACTTC.

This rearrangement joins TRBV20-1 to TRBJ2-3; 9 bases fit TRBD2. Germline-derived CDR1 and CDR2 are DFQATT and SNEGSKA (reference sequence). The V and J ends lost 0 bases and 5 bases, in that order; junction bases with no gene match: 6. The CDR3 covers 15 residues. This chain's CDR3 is CSARDGGRAEDTQYF. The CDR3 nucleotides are TGCAGTGCTAGAGATGGCGGGAGGGCCGAAGATACGCAGTATTTT.

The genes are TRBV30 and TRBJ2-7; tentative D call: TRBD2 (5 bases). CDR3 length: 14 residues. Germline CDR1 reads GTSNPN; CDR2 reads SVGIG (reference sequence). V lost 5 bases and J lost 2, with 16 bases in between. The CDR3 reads CAWVEGGWAYEQYF. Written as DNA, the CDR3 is TGTGCCTGGGTAGAAGGAGGCTGGGCCTACGAGCAGTACTTC. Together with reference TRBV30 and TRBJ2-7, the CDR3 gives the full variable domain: SQTIHQWPATLVQPVGSPLSLECTVEGTSNPNLYWYRQAAGRGLQLLFYSVGIGQISSEVPQNLSASRPQDRQFILSSKKLLLSDSGFYLCAWVEGGWAYEQYFGPGTRLTVT.

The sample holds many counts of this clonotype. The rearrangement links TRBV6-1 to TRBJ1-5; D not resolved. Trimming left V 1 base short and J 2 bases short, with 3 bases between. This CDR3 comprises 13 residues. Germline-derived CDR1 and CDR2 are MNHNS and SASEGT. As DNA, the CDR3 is TGTGCCAGCAGTGAAGTGCGCAATCAGCCCCAGCATTTT. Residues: CASSEVRNQPQHF.

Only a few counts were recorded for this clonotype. The CDR3 reads CASRNYAGTGYGYTF. The CDR3 nucleotides are TGTGCCAGCAGGAACTATGCCGGGACTGGCTATGGCTACACCTTC. This rearrangement joins TRBV27 to TRBJ1-2, with TRBD1 as a possible D gene (5 bases). The ends were cut back, 6 bases at V and 4 bases at J, with 18 bases in the middle. CDR3 length: 15 amino acids. CDR1 and CDR2 (germline): MNHEY, SMNVEV (reference sequence).

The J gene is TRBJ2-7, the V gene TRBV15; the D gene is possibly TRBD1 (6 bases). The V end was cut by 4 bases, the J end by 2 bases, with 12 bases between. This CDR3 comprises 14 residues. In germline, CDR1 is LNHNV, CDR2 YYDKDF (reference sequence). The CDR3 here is CATSNRVGPYEQYF. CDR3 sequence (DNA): TGTGCCACCAGCAACAGGGTCGGACCCTACGAGCAGTACTTC. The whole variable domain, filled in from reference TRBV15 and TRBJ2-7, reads DAMVIQNPRYQVTQFGKPVTLSCSQTLNHNVMYWYQQKSSQAPKLLFHYYDKDFNNEADTPDNFQSRRPNTSFCFLDIRSPGLGDTAMYLCATSNRVGPYEQYFGPGTRLTVT.

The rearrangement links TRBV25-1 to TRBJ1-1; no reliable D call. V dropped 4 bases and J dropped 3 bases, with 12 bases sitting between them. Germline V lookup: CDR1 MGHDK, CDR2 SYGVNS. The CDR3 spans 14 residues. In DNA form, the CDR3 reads TGTGCCAGCAGTGCCTCAAACGGTTACACTGAAGCTTTCTTT. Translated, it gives CASSASNGYTEAFF.

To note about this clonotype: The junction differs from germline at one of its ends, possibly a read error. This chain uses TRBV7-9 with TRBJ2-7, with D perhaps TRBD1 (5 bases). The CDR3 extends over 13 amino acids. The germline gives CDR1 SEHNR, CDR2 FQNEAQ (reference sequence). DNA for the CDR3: TGTGCCAGCACCTTAGGGGTGCCTTACGAGCAGTACTTC. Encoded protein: CASTLGVPYEQYF.

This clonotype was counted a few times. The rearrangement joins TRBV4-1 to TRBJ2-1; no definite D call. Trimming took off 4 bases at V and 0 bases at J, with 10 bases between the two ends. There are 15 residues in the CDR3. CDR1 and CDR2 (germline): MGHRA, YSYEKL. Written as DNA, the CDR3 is TGCGCCAGCAGCCGGATGATTAGCTCCTACAATGAGCAGTTCTTC. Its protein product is CASSRMISSYNEQFF.

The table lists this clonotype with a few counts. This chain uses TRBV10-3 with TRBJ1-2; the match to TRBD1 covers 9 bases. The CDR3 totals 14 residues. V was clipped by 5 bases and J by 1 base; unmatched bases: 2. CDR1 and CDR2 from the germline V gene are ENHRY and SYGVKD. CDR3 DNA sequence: TGTGCCATCAGTCCGGGACAGGGTAACTATGGCTACACCTTC. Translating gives CAISPGQGNYGYTF.

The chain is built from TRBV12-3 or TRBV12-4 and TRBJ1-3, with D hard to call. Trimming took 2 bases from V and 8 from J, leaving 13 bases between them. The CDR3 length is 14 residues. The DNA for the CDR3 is TGTGCCAGCAGTTTATGGGGAGGCCAAGACACCATATATTTT. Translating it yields CASSLWGGQDTIYF.

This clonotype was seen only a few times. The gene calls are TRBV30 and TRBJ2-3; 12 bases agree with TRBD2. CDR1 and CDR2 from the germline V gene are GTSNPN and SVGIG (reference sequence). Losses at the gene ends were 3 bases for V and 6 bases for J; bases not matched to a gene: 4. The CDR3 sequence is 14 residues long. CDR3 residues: CAWRLAGGGDTQYF. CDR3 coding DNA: TGTGCCTGGAGACTAGCGGGAGGTGGTGATACGCAGTATTTT.

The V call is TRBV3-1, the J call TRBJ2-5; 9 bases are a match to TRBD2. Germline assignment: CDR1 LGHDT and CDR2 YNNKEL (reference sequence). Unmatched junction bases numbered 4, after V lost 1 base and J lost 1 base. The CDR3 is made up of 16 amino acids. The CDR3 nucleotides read TGTGCCAGCAGCCAAGGCCGCGGGAGGGCCCAAGAGACCCAGTACTTC. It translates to CASSQGRGRAQETQYF.

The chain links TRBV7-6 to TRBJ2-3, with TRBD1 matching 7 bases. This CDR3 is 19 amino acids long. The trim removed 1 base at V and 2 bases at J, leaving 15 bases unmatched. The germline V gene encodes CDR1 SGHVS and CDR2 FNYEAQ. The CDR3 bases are TGTGCCAGCAGCTTAGAACACAGTCTGAGAGGGGGCCTCACAGATACGCAGTATTTT. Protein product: CASSLEHSLRGGLTDTQYF.

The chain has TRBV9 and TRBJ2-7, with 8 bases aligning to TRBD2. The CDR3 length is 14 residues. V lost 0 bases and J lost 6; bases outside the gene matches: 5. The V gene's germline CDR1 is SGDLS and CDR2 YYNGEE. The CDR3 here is CASSVAGGVGEQYF. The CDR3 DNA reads TGTGCCAGCAGCGTAGCGGGGGGGGTAGGCGAGCAGTACTTC. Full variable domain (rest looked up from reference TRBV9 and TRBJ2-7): DSGVTQTPKHLITATGQRVTLRCSPRSGDLSVYWYQQSLDQGLQFLIQYYNGEERAKGNILERFSAQQFPDLHSELNLSSLELGDSALYFCASSVAGGVGEQYFGPGTRLTVT.

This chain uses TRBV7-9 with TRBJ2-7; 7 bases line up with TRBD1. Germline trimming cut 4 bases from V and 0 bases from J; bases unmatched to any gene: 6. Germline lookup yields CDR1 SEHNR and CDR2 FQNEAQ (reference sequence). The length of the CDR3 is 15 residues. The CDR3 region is CASSSGQSRSYEQYF. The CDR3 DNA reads TGTGCCAGCAGCTCGGGACAGTCACGCTCCTACGAGCAGTACTTC.

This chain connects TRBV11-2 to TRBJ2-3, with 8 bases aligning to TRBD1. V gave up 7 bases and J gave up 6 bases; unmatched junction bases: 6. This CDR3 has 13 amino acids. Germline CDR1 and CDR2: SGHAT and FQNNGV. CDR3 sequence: CASKTTGADTQYF. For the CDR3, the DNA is TGTGCCAGCAAAACGACAGGGGCGGATACGCAGTATTTT.

The CDR3, as DNA: TGTGCCAGCAGCTCAGATGGGTGGAAGAGCTCCTACAATGAGCAGTTCTTC. Amino acids: CASSSDGWKSSYNEQFF. The chain employs TRBV7-9 and TRBJ2-1; D remains unclear. The V and J ends lost 4 bases and 0 bases respectively, with 16 bases between them. CDR3 length: 17 residues. Germline CDR1 reads SEHNR; CDR2 reads FQNEAQ (reference sequence).

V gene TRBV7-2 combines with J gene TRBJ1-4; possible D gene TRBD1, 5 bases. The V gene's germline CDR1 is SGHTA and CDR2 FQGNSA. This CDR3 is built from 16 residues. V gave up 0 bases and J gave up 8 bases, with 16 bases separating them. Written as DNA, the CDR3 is TGTGCCAGCAGCTTAGCGGCGGGGGGACTCGGAGAAAAACTGTTTTTT. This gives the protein CASSLAAGGLGEKLFF.

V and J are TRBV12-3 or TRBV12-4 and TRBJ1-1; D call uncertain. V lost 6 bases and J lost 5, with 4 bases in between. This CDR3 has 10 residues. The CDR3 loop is CASSRTEAFF. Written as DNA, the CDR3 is TGTGCCAGCAGCCGGACTGAAGCTTTCTTT.

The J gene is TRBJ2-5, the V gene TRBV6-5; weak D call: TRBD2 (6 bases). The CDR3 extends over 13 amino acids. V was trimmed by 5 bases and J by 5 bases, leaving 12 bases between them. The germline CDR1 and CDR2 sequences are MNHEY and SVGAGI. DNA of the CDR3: TGTGCCAGCAGTCGGGAGTCAAGGGAGACCCAGTACTTC. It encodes CASSRESRETQYF.